The 27 T cell receptor beta chains given below trace back to one sample, sequenced in a study of radiotherapy plus CTLA-4 blockade in lung cancer. TCRdb keeps only in-frame clones here, not all; method: immunoSEQ multiplex PCR. Of about 43,000 clones listed, less than 75% are singletons. Sequences were derived from peripheral blood, sampled from a patient treated with radiotherapy plus ipilimumab. The source is a human donor with non-small cell lung cancer who had a partial response to radiotherapy plus ipilimumab.

V usage is TRBV2 and J usage is TRBJ1-5; D possibly corresponds to TRBD1 (6 bases). CDR1 is SNHLY, CDR2 FYNNEI, per germline. V lost 7 bases, J lost 4 bases, and 14 bases lay in between. This CDR3 region has 14 residues. CDR3: CASIRDIENQPQHF. The CDR3 nucleotides are TGTGCCAGCATTAGGGACATCGAGAATCAGCCCCAGCATTTT. Based on the CDR3 plus reference TRBV2 and TRBJ1-5, the full variable domain is EPEVTQTPSHQVTQMGQEVILRCVPISNHLYFYWYRQILGQKVEFLVSFYNNEISEKSEIFDDQFSVERPDGSNFTLKIRSTKLEDSAMYFCASIRDIENQPQHFGDGTRLSIL.

In regard to this clone: At one of its ends the junction is not consistent with the germline gene, which may arise from a read error. The rearrangement links TRBV7-9 to TRBJ2-1, with 11 nucleotides matching TRBD2. Per the germline V gene, CDR1 is SEHNR and CDR2 is FQNEAQ (reference sequence). The CDR3 covers 19 residues. The CDR3 DNA follows: TGTACCAGCATCCTACTCTTAGCGGGAGGGCCCGGCTCCTACAATGAGCAGTTCTTC. This codes for CTSILLLAGGPGSYNEQFF.

This clone showed up just once. The V and J genes are TRBV7-8 and TRBJ2-2; 11 bases line up with TRBD2. The CDR3 is made up of 18 amino acids. With 5 bases clipped from V and 6 bases from J, the junction kept 14 bases outside the gene matches. Germline V gives CDR1 SGHVS, CDR2 FQNEAQ. The CDR3 protein is CASSPSLAFSGGAGELFF. CDR3 bases: TGTGCCAGCAGCCCCTCCTTGGCGTTTAGCGGGGGGGCCGGGGAGCTGTTTTTT. The variable domain in full, completed from reference TRBV7-8 and TRBJ2-2, reads GAGVSQSPRYKVAKRGQDVALRCDPISGHVSLFWYQQALGQGPEFLTYFQNEAQLDKSGLPSDRFFAERPEGSVSTLKIQRTQQEDSAVYLCASSPSLAFSGGAGELFFGEGSRLTVL.

V and J are TRBV27 and TRBJ1-1; D is ambiguous. Germline V lookup: CDR1 MNHEY, CDR2 SMNVEV (reference sequence). V was shortened by 7 bases and J by 7 bases, with 13 bases between the two germline ends. The CDR3 runs 12 residues. DNA for the CDR3: TGTGCCAGCAAGGAACGAGGAGTTGAAGCTTTCTTT. Translating it yields CASKERGVEAFF.

This clone was detected ten times or more. This chain uses TRBV6-5 with TRBJ1-4, with TRBD1 identical over 7 bases. The V gene end was trimmed by 6 bases and the J gene end by 13 bases; junction bases not matched to a gene: 8. The CDR3 extends over 12 amino acids. The germline V gene encodes CDR1 MNHEY and CDR2 SVGAGI. The CDR3, as DNA: TGTGCCAGCAGAGGAACAGGGGAAGGACTGTTTTTT. Translated: CASRGTGEGLFF.

V and J are TRBV2 and TRBJ1-1; a possible D gene is TRBD1 (5 bases). V was cut by 7 bases and J by 3 bases, with 12 bases left in between. The CDR3 has 13 residues. Germline CDR1 and CDR2: SNHLY and FYNNEI. CDR3 amino acids: CASMPGLDTEAFF. CDR3 in DNA: TGTGCCAGCATGCCAGGGTTGGACACTGAAGCTTTCTTT.

The table lists this clone with a few counts. This rearrangement joins TRBV2 to TRBJ2-3; TRBD1 might be the D (5 bases). The CDR3 is 15 residues long. The V end was cut by 3 bases, the J end by 0 bases, with 10 bases between. The germline V gene has CDR1 SNHLY and CDR2 FYNNEI. CDR3 bases: TGTGCCAGCAGTGACCCGGACAAAAGCACAGATACGCAGTATTTT. It codes for CASSDPDKSTDTQYF.

This clone was counted only a few times. The CDR3 DNA reads TGTGCCAGCAGTTTGTCTGCGTTCCAGCCCCAGCATTTT. This encodes CASSLSAFQPQHF. The chain joins TRBV27 to TRBJ1-5, with D unresolved. The germline gives CDR1 MNHEY, CDR2 SMNVEV (reference sequence). The CDR3 is 13 amino acids. V was clipped by 3 bases and J by 7 bases, with 10 bases between them.

The table lists this clone with a few counts. The V and J genes are TRBV6-1 and TRBJ2-2; D is undetermined. There are 10 residues in the CDR3. Germline assignment: CDR1 MNHNS and CDR2 SASEGT. V lost 8 bases, J lost 9 bases, and 7 bases lay in between. For the CDR3, the DNA is TGTGCCAGCGGGCGATGGGAGCTGTTTTTT. Protein sequence: CASGRWELFF.

The genes are TRBV6-5 and TRBJ1-6; 7 bases are shared with TRBD1. The CDR3 has 13 residues. Germline V gene lookup returns CDR1 MNHEY and CDR2 SVGAGI. Germline trimming cut 6 bases from V and 9 bases from J; bases unmatched to any gene: 5. CDR3 in DNA: TGTGCCAGCAGACGGGACAGCAGTTCACCCCTCCACTTT. This encodes CASRRDSSSPLHF.

The V gene is TRBV10-2, the J gene TRBJ1-2; D is undetermined. The V end was cut by 4 bases, the J end by 0 bases, with 12 bases between. Looked up from germline, CDR1 is WSHSY and CDR2 is SAAADI. This CDR3 has 15 amino acids. Here the CDR3 DNA reads TGCGCCAGCAGTGTCGCGTCCGGGACTAACTATGGCTACACCTTC. It yields the protein CASSVASGTNYGYTF.

The V gene is TRBV30, the J gene TRBJ1-6; 9 bases agree with TRBD1. The CDR3 runs to 19 residues. The germline gives CDR1 GTSNPN, CDR2 SVGIG (reference sequence). Trimming cost V 4 bases and J 0 bases; bases outside gene matches: 13. CDR3 sequence reads: CAWKIWTGDLISYNSPLHF. CDR3 in DNA: TGTGCCTGGAAAATTTGGACAGGGGATTTAATCTCCTATAATTCACCCCTCCACTTT. Full variable domain (outside the CDR3, taken from reference TRBV30 and TRBJ1-6): SQTIHQWPATLVQPVGSPLSLECTVEGTSNPNLYWYRQAAGRGLQLLFYSVGIGQISSEVPQNLSASRPQDRQFILSSKKLLLSDSGFYLCAWKIWTGDLISYNSPLHFGNGTRLTVT.

There are a few counts of this clone. V and J are TRBV6-1 and TRBJ2-7; D possibly corresponds to TRBD1 (6 bases). The CDR3 spans 13 residues. Trimming took 10 bases from V and 0 from J, leaving 13 bases between them. CDR1 and CDR2 from the germline V gene are MNHNS and SASEGT. The CDR3 is CATLTGNSYEQYF. In DNA, the CDR3 is TGTGCCACTTTGACAGGAAACTCCTACGAGCAGTACTTC.

V and J are TRBV30 and TRBJ1-2; D is ambiguous. From germline, CDR1 is GTSNPN and CDR2 SVGIG (reference sequence). The CDR3 has 14 residues. V was trimmed by 2 bases and J by 7 bases, leaving 17 bases between them. The CDR3 region is CAWSPFGGLAGYTF. In DNA form, the CDR3 reads TGTGCCTGGAGTCCCTTTGGCGGTCTGGCTGGCTACACCTTC. The variable domain in full, completed from reference TRBV30 and TRBJ1-2, reads SQTIHQWPATLVQPVGSPLSLECTVEGTSNPNLYWYRQAAGRGLQLLFYSVGIGQISSEVPQNLSASRPQDRQFILSSKKLLLSDSGFYLCAWSPFGGLAGYTFGSGTRLTVV.

The CDR3, as DNA: TGCGCCAGCAGCCAAGATGGAAGTGGGAGGACAGATACGCAGTATTTT. It yields the protein CASSQDGSGRTDTQYF. V and J are TRBV4-1 and TRBJ2-3; tentative D call: TRBD2 (6 bases). Trimming cost V 0 bases and J 3 bases, with 13 bases left between them. This CDR3 is built from 16 residues. CDR1 and CDR2 from the germline V gene are MGHRA and YSYEKL.

V and J are TRBV5-4 and TRBJ2-1, with 11 positions matching TRBD2. Trimming removed 3 bases from V and 6 bases from J; junction bases left unmatched: 11. This CDR3 spans 17 amino acids. Germline CDR1 SGHNT, CDR2 YYREEE (reference sequence). CDR3 protein: CASSSRTSGYNFNEQFF. The CDR3, as DNA: TGTGCCAGCAGCTCGCGGACTAGCGGGTATAACTTCAATGAGCAGTTCTTC.

Only one count was recorded for this clone. The chain links TRBV30 to TRBJ2-2; 8 nucleotides line up with TRBD2. Germline values: CDR1 GTSNPN, CDR2 SVGIG (reference sequence). The CDR3 runs to 14 residues. V shed 0 bases, J shed 7 bases, and the junction held 4 bases outside the gene matches. Written as DNA, the CDR3 is TGTGCCTGGAGTGTAGCGGGAGTGGGCGGGGAGCTGTTTTTT. It codes for CAWSVAGVGGELFF. The variable domain in full, with the rest retrieved from reference TRBV30 and TRBJ2-2, is SQTIHQWPATLVQPVGSPLSLECTVEGTSNPNLYWYRQAAGRGLQLLFYSVGIGQISSEVPQNLSASRPQDRQFILSSKKLLLSDSGFYLCAWSVAGVGGELFFGEGSRLTVL.

This chain links TRBV9 with TRBJ2-3; tentatively, D is TRBD2 (7 bases). The germline gives CDR1 SGDLS, CDR2 YYNGEE. The CDR3 loop spans 15 amino acids. V lost 6 bases and J 2 bases, leaving 16 bases between the germline ends. The CDR3 is CASTLGGGNTDTQYF. Here the CDR3 DNA reads TGTGCCAGCACCCTAGGGGGGGGTAACACAGATACGCAGTATTTT. The variable domain in full, with the rest retrieved from reference TRBV9 and TRBJ2-3, is DSGVTQTPKHLITATGQRVTLRCSPRSGDLSVYWYQQSLDQGLQFLIQYYNGEERAKGNILERFSAQQFPDLHSELNLSSLELGDSALYFCASTLGGGNTDTQYFGPGTRLTVL.

The rearrangement joins TRBV4-2 to TRBJ2-7, with a possible D match to TRBD1 (6 bases). The CDR3 totals 16 residues. Trimming cost V 3 bases and J 5 bases, with 20 bases left between them. Germline V gives CDR1 LGHNA, CDR2 YNFKEQ. CDR3 sequence: CASSQAVNRPGDEQYF. Written as DNA, the CDR3 is TGTGCCAGCAGCCAGGCCGTAAACAGACCAGGGGACGAGCAGTACTTC.

Only one count was recorded for this clone. The chain joins TRBV11-2 to TRBJ2-1; D may be TRBD1 (5 bases). Germline values: CDR1 SGHAT, CDR2 FQNNGV. CDR3 size: 18 residues. The V end lost 5 bases, the J end lost 0 bases, and 20 bases lay between the germline ends. The CDR3 nucleotides read TGTGCCAGCAGCCCAACCTTCAGGGAAATTCGCTCCTACAATGAGCAGTTCTTC. It translates to CASSPTFREIRSYNEQFF.

The chain combines TRBV7-9 with TRBJ2-5; TRBD1 matches 12 bases. V lost 5 bases to trimming and J lost 3 bases; unmatched junction nucleotides: 4. Germline V lookup: CDR1 SEHNR, CDR2 FQNEAQ (reference sequence). The CDR3 is 15 residues long. The CDR3 DNA sequence: TGTGCCAGCAGCCTGGGACAGGGGGCGAAAGAGACCCAGTACTTC. It codes for CASSLGQGAKETQYF.

This chain joins TRBV14 and TRBJ2-7; 7 bases align to TRBD2. V gave up 2 bases and J gave up 2 bases; unmatched junction bases: 6. Germline V gene sequence: CDR1 SGHDN, CDR2 FVKESK. The CDR3 runs to 15 residues. CDR3 in amino acids: CASSQSGIPAYEQYF. The CDR3, as DNA: TGTGCCAGCAGCCAAAGCGGGATACCGGCCTACGAGCAGTACTTC.

The chain recombines TRBV12-5 with TRBJ1-1; unclear D gene. Germline V gene lookup returns CDR1 LGHNT and CDR2 FRNRAP. This CDR3 has 13 amino acids. V was trimmed by 6 bases and J by 1 base, leaving 9 bases between them. In DNA, the CDR3 is TGTGCTAGTGGGAGTCTGCGGAACACTGAAGCTTTCTTT. It translates to CASGSLRNTEAFF.

V usage is TRBV28 and J usage is TRBJ2-7, with TRBD2 matching over 7 bases. The CDR3 has 16 residues. Losses at the gene ends were 5 bases for V and 0 bases for J; bases not matched to a gene: 10. The germline CDR1 and CDR2 sequences are MDHEN and SYDVKM. This CDR3 is CASSLALGGSSYEQYF. The CDR3 DNA sequence: TGTGCCAGCAGTCTGGCCTTGGGCGGGAGCTCCTACGAGCAGTACTTC.

The chain is built from TRBV5-1 and TRBJ1-5; no reliable D call. CDR1 is SGHRS, CDR2 YFSETQ, per germline. The CDR3 is 14 residues long. Trimming removed 0 bases from V and 3 bases from J, with 7 bases in between. This chain's CDR3 is CASSLDSPNQPQHF. In DNA, the CDR3 is TGCGCCAGCAGCTTGGACAGCCCCAATCAGCCCCAGCATTTT.

The CDR3 protein is CASSSIEGNQPQHF. The CDR3 coding sequence is TGTGCCAGCAGCTCTATAGAAGGCAATCAGCCCCAGCATTTT. V is TRBV7-8 and J is TRBJ1-5; D is undetermined. This CDR3 region has 14 residues. Germline CDR1 reads SGHVS; CDR2 reads FQNEAQ. The V gene lost 4 bases and the J gene lost 2 bases, with 9 bases spanning the gap.

CDR3 in amino acids: CASKRTGPFPEAFF. The CDR3 region has the DNA TGTGCCAGCAAGAGGACAGGGCCGTTTCCTGAAGCTTTCTTT. This chain joins TRBV25-1 and TRBJ1-1; 8 bases align to TRBD1. After removal of 7 bases from V and 6 bases from J, the junction contained 10 bases not matched to a gene. CDR3 size: 14 residues. CDR1 is MGHDK, CDR2 SYGVNS, per germline.